The 21 T cell receptor beta chains given below trace back to one sample, sequenced in a study of T cells expressing NK-cell markers. From the 5' RACE reads, TCRdb lists one entry per CDR3 protein and no DNA. The sample has approximately 170,000 distinct CDR3 sequences, and its top ten clones hold around 20%. Sequencing was done on a sample of blood T cells: a sorted CD56 or NKG2C T cell subset, CD4+ or CD8+ T cells, or bulk PBMC T cells (not recorded which). These receptors came from a man aged 18-75 years in good health.

This chain connects TRBV7-9 to TRBJ1-2; TCRdb lists TRBD1, though no DNA is available to test this call. This CDR3 region has 16 residues. Germline values: CDR1 SEHNR, CDR2 FQNEAQ (reference sequence). CDR3 sequence: CASSAGTGGERNGYTF.

This chain joins TRBV2 and TRBJ2-7; TCRdb's D call of TRBD1 is untestable without DNA. CDR1 is SNHLY, CDR2 FYNNEI, per germline. The CDR3 runs 14 residues. The CDR3 region is CASSPPVGFNLQYF.

The chain combines TRBV18 with TRBJ2-3; the TCRdb call, TRBD2, lacks DNA for checking. CDR1 KGHSH and CDR2 LQKENI come from the germline V gene. There are 14 residues in the CDR3. CDR3 in amino acids: CAIRLAELTDTQYF.

The chain is built from TRBV7-9 and TRBJ2-4. This CDR3 is 16 amino acids long. Germline lookup yields CDR1 SEHNR and CDR2 FQNEAQ (reference sequence). The CDR3 protein is CASSLWAGLAKNIQYF.

This chain joins TRBV6-5 and TRBJ1-1; checking the TCRdb D call of TRBD1 is not possible without DNA. CDR1 MNHEY and CDR2 SVGAGI come from the germline V gene. CDR3 length equals 16 residues. The CDR3 sequence is CASSYSSLPGGTEAFF.

CDR3 sequence: CASSQEVSGGYRTDTQYF. The rearrangement uses TRBV4-2 and TRBJ2-3; there is no DNA to check the TCRdb D call of TRBD2. The germline gives CDR1 LGHNA, CDR2 YNFKEQ. The CDR3 is made up of 18 amino acids.

The V and J genes are TRBV6-1 and TRBJ2-7; TCRdb's assignment of TRBD2 cannot be checked, as there is no DNA. CDR3 length: 15 amino acids. In germline, CDR1 is MNHNS, CDR2 SASEGT. The CDR3 loop is CASSAIAGGHYEQYF.

The chain combines TRBV7-9 with TRBJ2-4; TCRdb outputs TRBD1, but without DNA this stays unchecked. The CDR3 covers 17 residues. Germline V gives CDR1 SEHNR, CDR2 FQNEAQ (reference sequence). CDR3 amino acids: CASSSPKDPDGWDIQYF.

The rearrangement links TRBV25-1 to TRBJ1-4; there is no DNA to check the TCRdb D call of TRBD1. The CDR3 length is 14 residues. Germline V gives CDR1 MGHDK, CDR2 SYGVNS. CDR3 sequence reads: CASSAGTANEKLFF.

This chain uses TRBV12-3 or TRBV12-4 with TRBJ1-5; without DNA, the TCRdb call of TRBD1 cannot be checked. The CDR3 has 14 amino acids. The CDR3 reads CASSLDRGDSPSVF.

The rearrangement joins TRBV12-3 or TRBV12-4 to TRBJ1-5. This CDR3 is built from 12 residues. CDR3 sequence: CASSLEEWPQHF.

The chain carries TRBV3-1 and TRBJ1-1; TCRdb's D call of TRBD1 is untestable without DNA. This CDR3 spans 16 amino acids. Germline V gene sequence: CDR1 LGHDT, CDR2 YNNKEL (reference sequence). The CDR3 protein is CASSLGQGRWGTEAFF.

The chain links TRBV12-3 or TRBV12-4 to TRBJ1-3; with no DNA, the TCRdb D assignment of TRBD1 cannot be verified. This CDR3 is 16 amino acids long. Here the CDR3 reads CASSPRQAVSGNTIYF.

This sequence joins TRBV5-1 and TRBJ1-2. The germline CDR1 and CDR2 sequences are SGHRS and YFSETQ. CDR3 size: 15 residues. The CDR3 here is CASSYRGVVDYGYTF.

This rearrangement joins TRBV20-1 to TRBJ1-5. Germline V gene data show CDR1 as DFQATT and CDR2 as SNEGSKA (reference sequence). This CDR3 is 13 amino acids long. The CDR3 spells CSATDGLNQPQHF.

The V call is TRBV12-5, the J call TRBJ2-7; TCRdb proposes TRBD1, but this gene call is untestable without DNA. CDR1 and CDR2 (germline): LGHNT, FRNRAP. This CDR3 is built from 14 residues. The CDR3 loop reads CASGAPQGTYEQYF. The variable domain in full, with the rest retrieved from reference TRBV12-5 and TRBJ2-7, is DARVTQTPRHKVTEMGQEVTMRCQPILGHNTVFWYRQTMMQGLELLAYFRNRAPLDDSGMPKDRFSAEMPDATLATLKIQPSEPRDSAVYFCASGAPQGTYEQYFGPGTRLTVT.

The J gene is TRBJ2-1, the V gene TRBV19; TCRdb selects TRBD2, and the lack of DNA leaves this call unchecked. The CDR3 has 14 residues. Germline CDR1 reads LNHDA; CDR2 reads SQIVND (reference sequence). This CDR3 reads CASSGLEEWNEQFF.

The V gene is TRBV7-9, the J gene TRBJ2-7; TCRdb indicates TRBD2, and absent DNA this call remains unverified. The CDR3 totals 17 residues. From germline, CDR1 is SEHNR and CDR2 FQNEAQ (reference sequence). CDR3 protein: CASSRGLAEGTSYEQYF.

V usage is TRBV27 and J usage is TRBJ1-2; TCRdb outputs TRBD1, but without DNA this stays unchecked. CDR3 length: 13 amino acids. The germline V gene encodes CDR1 MNHEY and CDR2 SMNVEV (reference sequence). This chain's CDR3 is CASSTGVVGGYTF.

The chain joins TRBV11-2 to TRBJ2-7. The CDR3 sequence is 13 residues long. CDR1 SGHAT and CDR2 FQNNGV come from the germline V gene. The chain's CDR3 is CASSPQLNYEQYF.

J is TRBJ2-3 and V is TRBV7-2; TCRdb's D gene call, TRBD2, goes unchecked for lack of DNA. Per germline, CDR1 SGHTA and CDR2 FQGNSA. The CDR3 spans 14 residues. Here the CDR3 reads CASSYMWASDTQYF.